This entry describes one T cell receptor (beta chain). Its matching antigen is unknown. Indicated treatment: roughly 10-day PBMC culture with coronavirus spike peptide pools or control peptides (ViraFEST assay). Germline assignment: CDR1 SGHTA and CDR2 FQGNSA. V dropped 2 bases and J dropped 5; count of bases not matched to a gene: 9. This CDR3 region has 16 residues. These data belong to a study of vaccination and CD4 T cells after COVID-19. Study-wide results and limits: For convalescent patients, 304 of the 307 vaccine-specific clones analyzed were classified as spike mono-reactive.

An Oncomine TCR Beta short-read assay was used to sequence the DNA from cultured CD4+ T cells. In TCRdb, the PCR reads were re-called with MiXCR into one record per CDR3 protein. The sample holds fewer than 20,000 distinct CDR3 sequences, 52% seen once. This receptor was obtained from a human donor who had recovered from COVID-19. The rearrangement joins TRBV7-2 to TRBJ2-5, with 9 bases aligning to TRBD2. The sample comprised CD4+ T cells from blood, cultured in vitro. CDR3: CASSLSGSGRQETQYF. Here the CDR3 DNA reads TGTGCCAGCAGCTTATCGGGTAGCGGGAGACAGGAGACCCAGTACTTC.